One sample yielded the 5 T cell receptor beta chains listed below, sequenced in a study of T cells after yellow fever vaccination. In TCRdb, the 5' RACE reads were re-called with MiXCR into one record per CDR3 protein. This sample has 500,000 to 650,000 distinct CDR3 sequences, with about 15% found just once. The material was PBMCs, obtained less than 6 days after the first yellow fever vaccination. The origin of the receptors is a young man who received the YFV17D yellow fever vaccine.

The chain is built from TRBV29-1 and TRBJ2-3, with D hard to call. The CDR3 consists of 12 residues. The germline V gene has CDR1 SQVTM and CDR2 ANQGSEA. The ends were cut back, 5 bases at V and 5 bases at J, with 11 bases in the middle. DNA of the CDR3: TGCAGCGTTCCAGACTTAATAGATACGCAGTATTTT. Encoded protein: CSVPDLIDTQYF.

The V gene is TRBV7-2, the J gene TRBJ2-4; 9 bases align to TRBD1. CDR1 is SGHTA and CDR2 is FQGNSA in the germline V gene. V lost 5 bases and J lost 8; bases outside the gene matches: 7. The CDR3 spans 14 residues. The CDR3 sequence: CASSQRQGGDIQYF. For the CDR3, the DNA is TGTGCCAGCAGCCAGCGACAGGGGGGAGACATTCAGTACTTC.

This clonotype has more than one count but fewer than ten. This sequence joins TRBV7-2 and TRBJ2-7; the D gene is possibly TRBD1 (6 bases). V was trimmed by 3 bases and J by 4 bases, leaving 13 bases between them. Germline V gene sequence: CDR1 SGHTA, CDR2 FQGNSA. The CDR3 runs to 14 residues. The CDR3 DNA is TGTGCCAGCAGCTTTTCCCAGGGGCAATACGAGCAGTACTTC. This sequence encodes CASSFSQGQYEQYF.

This sequence joins TRBV6-1 and TRBJ1-2, with TRBD1 matching 7 bases. Losses at the gene ends were 7 bases for V and 2 bases for J; bases not matched to a gene: 13. The CDR3 extends over 16 amino acids. Germline loops: CDR1 MNHNS, CDR2 SASEGT. CDR3 bases: TGTGCCAGCACCCAGACAGGGTGGGATGGCAACTATGGCTACACCTTC. It encodes CASTQTGWDGNYGYTF.

This rearrangement joins TRBV5-1 to TRBJ1-1; D call uncertain. Trimming removed 1 base at V and 5 bases at J, with 12 bases between. Germline CDR1 is SGHRS and CDR2 is YFSETQ. The CDR3 has 14 amino acids. CDR3 region: CASSLYGERTEAFF. The CDR3 DNA follows: TGCGCCAGCAGCTTGTATGGGGAGAGGACTGAAGCTTTCTTT.